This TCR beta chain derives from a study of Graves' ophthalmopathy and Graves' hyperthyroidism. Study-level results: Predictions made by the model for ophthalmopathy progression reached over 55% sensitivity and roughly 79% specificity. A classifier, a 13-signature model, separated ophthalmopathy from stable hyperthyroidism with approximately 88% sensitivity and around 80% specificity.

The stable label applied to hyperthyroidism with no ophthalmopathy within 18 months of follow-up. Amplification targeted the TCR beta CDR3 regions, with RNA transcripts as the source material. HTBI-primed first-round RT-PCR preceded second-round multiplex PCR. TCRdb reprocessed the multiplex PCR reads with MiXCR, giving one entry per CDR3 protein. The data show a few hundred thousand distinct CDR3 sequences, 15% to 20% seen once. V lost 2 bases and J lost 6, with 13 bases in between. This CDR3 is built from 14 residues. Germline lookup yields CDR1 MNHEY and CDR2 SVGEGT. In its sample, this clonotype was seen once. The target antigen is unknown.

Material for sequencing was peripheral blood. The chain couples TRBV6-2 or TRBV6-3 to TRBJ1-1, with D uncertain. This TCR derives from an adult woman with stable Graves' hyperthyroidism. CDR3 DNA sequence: TGTGCCAGCAGTTACCCCACCTATAGGGCTGAAGCTTTCTTT. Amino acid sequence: CASSYPTYRAEAFF.